This T cell receptor beta chain emerged from a study of neurological immune-mediated disorders. Background on the study: The multiple sclerosis group of 34 included approximately 30 relapsing-remitting and 3 secondary progressive patients. Whole-study findings and limits: There was no clinical or MRI feature that showed an association with the multiple sclerosis repertoire cluster. The repertoires of 18 of 34 multiple sclerosis patients fell into one related-CDR3 cluster (a possible signature) under phylogenetic grouping.

The CDR3 length is 15 residues. Per the germline V gene, CDR1 is SGHDT and CDR2 is YYEEEE. The V gene lost 2 bases and the J gene lost 4 bases, with 15 bases spanning the gap. 5'RACE generated cDNA with 10-nucleotide random UMIs. TCRdb re-analysed the 5' RACE reads in MiXCR, keeping a single row per CDR3 protein. The sample comprises roughly 71,000 distinct CDR3 sequences, around 3.9% of which are singletons, and roughly 1.4% rests with the top ten. This clonotype came up many times. Its matching antigen is unknown. The TCR was taken from a man aged 25-40 years with multiple sclerosis. The J gene is TRBJ2-5, the V gene TRBV5-6; no firm D call. The sequenced sample was PBMCs. The DNA of the CDR3 is TGTGCCAGCAGCTTTCGGCCCACCTTACGAGAGACCCAGTACTTC. Protein: CASSFRPTLRETQYF.